Below, one T cell receptor beta chain is given with its context. The study ran its PCR with 60 Vbeta and 13 Jbeta primers. The method was immunoSEQ multiplex PCR; TCRdb's version includes in-frame clones alone and lacks a portion of them. The sample holds roughly 180,000 clones, over 70% seen once. These data belong to a study of cytomegalovirus exposure and HLA in healthy donors. Germline V gives CDR1 SGHNT, CDR2 YYREEE (reference sequence). The V and J ends lost 1 base and 2 bases, in that order; junction bases with no gene match: 12. This CDR3 is 18 amino acids long. The J gene is TRBJ2-5, the V gene TRBV5-4; 9 bases fit TRBD1. The specimen was PBMCs. The receptor was isolated from a boy between 2 and 10 years old in good health and CMV-seronegative. CDR3 in amino acids: CASSLTGQGFNLQETQYF. CDR3 nucleotides: TGTGCCAGCAGCTTGACGGGACAGGGATTTAACTTGCAAGAGACCCAGTACTTC.